Following are 24 T cell receptor beta chains from one sample sequenced in a study of T cell changes during pregnancy in multiple sclerosis. Assay used: immunoSEQ multiplex PCR; TCRdb lists only in-frame clones, some missing. The data contain some 69,000 clones, roughly nine tenths of them singletons. The material sequenced was peripheral blood, taken in the second trimester of pregnancy. The source is a female donor in good health, enrolled as a control in a pregnancy study.

V and J are TRBV7-9 and TRBJ1-1, with 8 bases that match TRBD1. The CDR3 totals 13 residues. Germline V gene lookup returns CDR1 SEHNR and CDR2 FQNEAQ (reference sequence). The J segment lost 10 bases and the V segment lost 5 bases, leaving 9 bases of the junction unmatched. For the CDR3, the DNA is TGTGCCAGCAGCCCTCGGGACAGGTGGGGAGCTTTCTTT. Translation gives CASSPRDRWGAFF.

The CDR3 coding sequence is TGTGCCAGCAGTTACGATCGGGACAGGGGACAAGAGACCCAGTACTTC. Its translation is CASSYDRDRGQETQYF. The chain couples TRBV28 to TRBJ2-5; 10 bases fit TRBD1. With 4 bases clipped from V and 2 bases from J, the junction kept 7 bases outside the gene matches. Per germline, CDR1 MDHEN and CDR2 SYDVKM. CDR3 length: 16 amino acids.

The gene calls are TRBV2 and TRBJ1-5; 7 nucleotides agree with TRBD1. CDR3 length: 15 residues. The V segment lost 4 bases and the J segment 4 bases; nucleotides outside the gene matches: 7. Per the germline V gene, CDR1 is SNHLY and CDR2 is FYNNEI. The CDR3, as DNA: TGTGCCAGCAGTGCCTCAGGGGGACTTAATCAGCCCCAGCATTTT. As protein: CASSASGGLNQPQHF.

Regarding this clone: This specimen includes other DNA sequences encoding the same CDR3. The genes are TRBV7-3 and TRBJ2-7; 7 positions match TRBD2. Germline CDR1 SGHTA, CDR2 FQGTGA. The CDR3 loop spans 15 amino acids. With V trimmed by 3 bases and J by 0 bases, 5 bases remained unmatched. The CDR3, as DNA: TGTGCCAGCAGCTTGGGGGGAGGGGCCTCCTACGAGCAGTACTTC. This codes for CASSLGGGASYEQYF.

This clone has a handful of counts. The rearrangement joins TRBV27 to TRBJ2-7, with 9 bases matching TRBD1. The CDR3 totals 15 residues. Losses at the gene ends were 6 bases for V and 0 bases for J; bases not matched to a gene: 6. Germline CDR1 and CDR2: MNHEY and SMNVEV (reference sequence). CDR3 sequence (DNA): TGTGCCAGCAGCAACCCGGGACAGGGCTCCTACGAGCAGTACTTC. Protein sequence: CASSNPGQGSYEQYF.

This clone is a singleton in its sample. The chain carries TRBV5-4 and TRBJ1-2, with D hard to call. CDR3 length equals 13 residues. The germline V gene has CDR1 SGHNT and CDR2 YYREEE (reference sequence). V dropped 0 bases and J dropped 2 bases, with 5 bases sitting between them. CDR3 sequence: CASSLAQNYGYTF. The CDR3 DNA follows: TGTGCCAGCAGCTTGGCGCAGAACTATGGCTACACCTTC. The complete variable domain, with remaining parts taken from reference TRBV5-4 and TRBJ1-2, reads ETGVTQSPTHLIKTRGQQVTLRCSSQSGHNTVSWYQQALGQGPQFIFQYYREEENGRGNFPPRFSGLQFPNYSSELNVNALELDDSALYLCASSLAQNYGYTFGSGTRLTVV.

The rearrangement joins TRBV5-4 to TRBJ2-7, with 8 nucleotides matching TRBD1. Germline CDR1 reads SGHNT; CDR2 reads YYREEE (reference sequence). The CDR3 extends over 12 amino acids. V dropped 4 bases and J dropped 6; count of bases not matched to a gene: 3. CDR3 sequence (DNA): TGTGCCAGCAGCGGGACAGGCTTCGAGCAGTACTTC. Amino acids: CASSGTGFEQYF.

The CDR3 coding sequence is TGTGCCAGCAGTCCGGATAGACAGGGGAGAAGGGGGAACACTGAAGCTTTCTTT. This sequence encodes CASSPDRQGRRGNTEAFF. The chain recombines TRBV28 with TRBJ1-1, with TRBD1 identical over 8 bases. Per germline, CDR1 MDHEN and CDR2 SYDVKM. The CDR3 sequence is 18 residues long. V was clipped by 5 bases and J by 1 base; unmatched bases: 15. Based on the CDR3 plus reference TRBV28 and TRBJ1-1, the full variable domain is DVKVTQSSRYLVKRTGEKVFLECVQDMDHENMFWYRQDPGLGLRLIYFSYDVKMKEKGDIPEGYSVSREKKERFSLILESASTNQTSMYLCASSPDRQGRRGNTEAFFGQGTRLTVV.

The gene calls are TRBV4-2 and TRBJ2-3; maybe TRBD2 (6 bases). V was cut by 0 bases and J by 2 bases, with 12 bases left in between. The germline gives CDR1 LGHNA, CDR2 YNFKEQ. There are 16 residues in the CDR3. CDR3 nucleotide sequence: TGTGCCAGCAGCCAAGAGGAGGGTTTCAACACAGATACGCAGTATTTT. This translates into CASSQEEGFNTDTQYF.

This rearrangement joins TRBV4-3 to TRBJ1-1; TRBD1 might be the D (6 bases). The ends were cut back, 1 base at V and 5 bases at J, with 11 bases in the middle. Germline V CDR1 and CDR2: LGHNA, YSLEER. The CDR3 is 14 residues long. The CDR3 DNA follows: TGCGCCAGCAGCCAAGGGGGAGGGGGTACTGAAGCTTTCTTT. It is translated as CASSQGGGGTEAFF.

The V gene is TRBV25-1, the J gene TRBJ1-2; D perhaps matches TRBD1 (6 bases). Germline-derived CDR1 and CDR2 are MGHDK and SYGVNS. CDR3 length: 14 amino acids. V shed 5 bases and J shed 3 bases, with 13 bases lying between them. The CDR3, as DNA: TGTGCCAGCAGTCCCAGGTACAGGGACTATGGCTACACCTTC. Encoded protein: CASSPRYRDYGYTF.

With regard to this clone: A read error may account for a junction end that differs from germline. The chain carries TRBV7-7 and TRBJ2-5; D is possibly TRBD1 (7 bases). The germline V gene has CDR1 SSHAT and CDR2 FNYEAQ (reference sequence). This CDR3 region has 13 residues. Written as DNA, the CDR3 is TGTGCTAGCAGCCCCAGGGGGAGGGAGACCCAGTACTTC. Residues: CASSPRGRETQYF.

V and J are TRBV5-1 and TRBJ1-5, with D uncertain. This CDR3 comprises 13 residues. V was cut by 0 bases and J by 3 bases, with 4 bases left in between. Germline CDR1 reads SGHRS; CDR2 reads YFSETQ. CDR3 sequence reads: CASSLAVNQPQHF. The CDR3 DNA follows: TGCGCCAGCAGCTTGGCGGTCAATCAGCCCCAGCATTTT.

The CDR3 sequence: CASNFYNEQFF. The DNA of the CDR3 is TGTGCCAGCAACTTCTATAATGAGCAGTTCTTC. The genes are TRBV6-1 and TRBJ2-1; no firm D call. The CDR3 contains 11 residues. The V end was cut by 7 bases, the J end by 7 bases, with 8 bases between. Germline V lookup: CDR1 MNHNS, CDR2 SASEGT.

The genes are TRBV28 and TRBJ1-2; 8 nucleotides line up with TRBD1. Germline trimming cut 3 bases from V and 5 bases from J; bases unmatched to any gene: 26. This CDR3 comprises 21 residues. Germline assignment: CDR1 MDHEN and CDR2 SYDVKM. In DNA form, the CDR3 reads TGTGCCAGCAGTTTCATGGAGGATTTAGTGACAGGGGAGGGAATAGTGTATGGCTACACCTTC. It yields the protein CASSFMEDLVTGEGIVYGYTF.

V is TRBV9 and J is TRBJ2-3; TRBD2 matches 10 bases. Germline V gives CDR1 SGDLS, CDR2 YYNGEE. V was clipped by 3 bases and J by 5 bases; unmatched bases: 6. This CDR3 is built from 15 residues. This CDR3 is CASSAYSGGGDTQYF. In DNA form, the CDR3 reads TGTGCCAGCAGCGCCTACAGCGGGGGGGGAGATACGCAGTATTTT.

In this sample, this clone turned up a few times. This chain uses TRBV7-2 with TRBJ2-7; weak D call: TRBD2 (7 bases). Germline lookup yields CDR1 SGHTA and CDR2 FQGNSA. V was cut by 1 base and J by 2 bases, with 9 bases left in between. The CDR3 has 14 residues. CDR3 in amino acids: CASSLEGGAYEQYF. The CDR3 nucleotides read TGTGCCAGCAGCTTAGAGGGGGGGGCCTACGAGCAGTACTTC.

The chain couples TRBV11-2 to TRBJ2-5, with a weak D call TRBD2 (5 bases). The germline V gene encodes CDR1 SGHAT and CDR2 FQNNGV. Trimming removed 5 bases at V and 1 base at J, with 17 bases between. This CDR3 has 16 residues. This CDR3 reads CASSPPGKGFQETQYF. The CDR3 DNA reads as TGTGCCAGCAGCCCACCGGGGAAAGGGTTCCAAGAGACCCAGTACTTC.

A single count supports this clone. Written as DNA, the CDR3 is TGTGCCAGCAGTGGCCAGACAGGGTTGAACACTGAAGCTTTCTTT. This sequence encodes CASSGQTGLNTEAFF. The gene calls are TRBV6-1 and TRBJ1-1; 7 bases are a match to TRBD1. V lost 4 bases, J lost 0 bases, and 5 bases stayed unmatched. Germline V gives CDR1 MNHNS, CDR2 SASEGT. The CDR3 totals 15 residues.

This clone was seen a single time. This sequence joins TRBV12-2 and TRBJ1-3; the D call in the table, TRBD1, was not verified against the DNA. TRBV12-2 is termed a pseudogene. CDR3 length: 16 amino acids. CDR3 nucleotides: TGTGCAAGTCGGATCACCCGGACAGTACCTGAAAACACCATATATTTT. Protein sequence: CASRITRTVPENTIYF.

The gene calls are TRBV6-6 and TRBJ2-7; TRBD2 is a possible D gene (7 bases). The CDR3 spans 15 residues. Germline V gene sequence: CDR1 MNHNY, CDR2 SVGAGI (reference sequence). Trimming removed 6 bases from V and 7 bases from J, with 22 bases in between. The DNA of the CDR3 is TGTGCCAGCAGCCGCCTCGAGGGGGGGGGTGGGGAGCAGTACTTC. It translates to CASSRLEGGGGEQYF.

This clone was seen just once. The chain recombines TRBV18 with TRBJ2-5; no reliable D call. Germline CDR1 reads KGHSH; CDR2 reads LQKENI. This CDR3 is built from 12 residues. The V end was cut by 5 bases, the J end by 2 bases, with 6 bases between. DNA of the CDR3: TGTGCCAGCTCATCCCTTCAAGAGACCCAGTACTTC. Translated: CASSSLQETQYF. Based on the CDR3 plus reference TRBV18 and TRBJ2-5, the full variable domain is NAGVMQNPRHLVRRRGQEARLRCSPMKGHSHVYWYRQLPEEGLKFMVYLQKENIIDESGMPKERFSAEFPKEGPSILRIQQVVRGDSAAYFCASSSLQETQYFGPGTRLLVL.

The V and J genes are TRBV25-1 and TRBJ2-5; TRBD2 is a possible D gene (6 bases). Trimming removed 6 bases at V and 3 bases at J, with 11 bases between. The CDR3 is made up of 13 amino acids. Looked up from germline, CDR1 is MGHDK and CDR2 is SYGVNS. For the CDR3, the DNA is TGTGCCAGCAGCTTAAGGAGGGAAGAGACCCAGTACTTC. Translated: CASSLRREETQYF.

The rearrangement joins TRBV6-4 to TRBJ2-1; a possible D gene is TRBD2 (7 bases). Trimming pared 3 bases from V and 4 bases from J, leaving 16 bases between. Germline CDR1 is MRHNA and CDR2 is SNTAGT. This CDR3 is 16 amino acids long. CDR3 nucleotide sequence: TGTGCCAGCAGTGAAGGCCGAGGGGGGGATTACAATGAGCAGTTCTTC. It translates to CASSEGRGGDYNEQFF.